This T cell receptor beta chain was recorded in a study of blood T cells in healthy people across ages. Study details: Template switching caught about one barcoded beta molecule for each two T cells.

Details on this clonotype: Its specificity is unknown.

CDR3 length: 15 residues. V lost 2 bases, J lost 1 base, and 5 bases stayed unmatched. Germline V gives CDR1 MDHEN, CDR2 SYDVKM. The study's findings and limits: The CMV status of each donor remained undetermined, and this could have confounded shifts in expanded clonotypes. Age advanced and TCR beta diversity per million T cells fell, roughly linearly.

With a J-beta primer mix and a sample-barcoded 5' primer, a second PCR ran 7 to 11 cycles. TCRdb called the 5' RACE reads again in MiXCR, with one record for every CDR3 protein. The sample includes 600,000 to 850,000 distinct CDR3 sequences, roughly two fifths seen only once; the top ten take 20% to 25%. The chain combines TRBV28 with TRBJ2-7; 7 positions agree with TRBD2. This TCR derives from a woman in her sixties or seventies in good health. Sequencing was performed on blood. CDR3 region: CASSLGGSASYEQYF. CDR3 DNA: TGTGCCAGCAGTTTAGGCGGGAGCGCATCCTACGAGCAGTACTTC.